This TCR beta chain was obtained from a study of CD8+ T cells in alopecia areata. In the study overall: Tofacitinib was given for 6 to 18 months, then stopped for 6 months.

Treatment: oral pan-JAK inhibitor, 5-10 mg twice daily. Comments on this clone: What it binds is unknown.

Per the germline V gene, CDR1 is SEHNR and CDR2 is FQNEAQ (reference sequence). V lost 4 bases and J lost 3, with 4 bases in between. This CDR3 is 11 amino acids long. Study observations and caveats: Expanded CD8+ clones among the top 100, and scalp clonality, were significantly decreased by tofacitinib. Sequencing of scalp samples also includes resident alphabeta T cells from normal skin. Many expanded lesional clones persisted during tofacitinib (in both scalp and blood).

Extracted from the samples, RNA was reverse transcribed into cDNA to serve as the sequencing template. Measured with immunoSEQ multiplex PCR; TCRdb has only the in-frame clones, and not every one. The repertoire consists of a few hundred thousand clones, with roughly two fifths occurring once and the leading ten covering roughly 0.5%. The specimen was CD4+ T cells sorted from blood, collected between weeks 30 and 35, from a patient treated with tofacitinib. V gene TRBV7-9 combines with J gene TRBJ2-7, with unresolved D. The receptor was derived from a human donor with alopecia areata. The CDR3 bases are TGTGCCAGCAGCTCGGTCTACGAGCAGTACTTC. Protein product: CASSSVYEQYF.